The T cell receptor (beta chain) described here comes from a study of PD-L1 blockade in urothelial cancer. Study-level background: Starting at some point between 2013 and 2014, patients were given atezolizumab (1,200 mg intravenously every 3 weeks). Patients with male sex and bladder-origin urothelial cancer accounted for about 85% of the roughly 30 enrolled.

Produced via immunoSEQ multiplex PCR; TCRdb's table is partial and in-frame only. The sample consists of about 51,000 clones, approximately 86% of them appearing once. Germline lookup yields CDR1 SGHNT and CDR2 YYREEE (reference sequence). The CDR3 has 11 amino acids. Trimming removed 2 bases at V and 4 bases at J, with 3 bases between. Enrolled patients showed locally advanced or metastatic urothelial carcinoma. Per patient, between 1 and 8 samples were collected at pretreatment and on-treatment time points. The source of this sequence is a man aged 55 to 70 with urothelial cancer. Sequences were derived from PBMCs, sampled around atezolizumab (anti-PD-L1) treatment. V gene TRBV5-4 combines with J gene TRBJ2-5; D ambiguous. The chain's CDR3 is CASSFGETQYF. CDR3 in DNA: TGTGCCAGCAGCTTCGGAGAGACCCAGTACTTC.